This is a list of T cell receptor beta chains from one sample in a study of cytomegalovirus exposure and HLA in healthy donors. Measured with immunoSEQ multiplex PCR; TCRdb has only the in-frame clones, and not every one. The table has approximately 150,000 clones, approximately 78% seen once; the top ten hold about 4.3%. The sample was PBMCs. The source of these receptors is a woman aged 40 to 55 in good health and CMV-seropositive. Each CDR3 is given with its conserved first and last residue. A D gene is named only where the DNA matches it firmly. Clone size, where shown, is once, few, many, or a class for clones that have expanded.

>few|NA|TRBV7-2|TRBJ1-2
TGTGCCAGCAGCTTCTGGACTGACGCTAAGGGCTACACCTTC
CASSFWTDAKGYTF
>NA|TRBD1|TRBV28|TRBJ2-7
TGTGCCAGCAGCTCCCCCGGGACAGGGAACGAGCAGTACTTC
CASSSPGTGNEQYF
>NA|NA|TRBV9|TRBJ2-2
TGTGCCAGCAGCGTTAACCCGGGGGACTCCAACACCGGGGAGCTGTTTTTT
CASSVNPGDSNTGELFF
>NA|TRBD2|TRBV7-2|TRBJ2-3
TGTGCCAGCAGCCTAGCGGGGGGGAGATCAGATACGCAGTATTTT
CASSLAGGRSDTQYF
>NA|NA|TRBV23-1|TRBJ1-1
TGCGCCAGCAGTCCGGCTTTGGCCGGGGACACTGAAGCTTTCTTT
CASSPALAGDTEAFF
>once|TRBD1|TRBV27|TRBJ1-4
TGTGCCAGCAGTTCCGCGGGACAGGGGAATGAAAAACTGTTTTTT
CASSSAGQGNEKLFF
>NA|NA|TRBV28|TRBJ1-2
TGTGCCAGCAGTTTATTTATTGATGGCTACACCTTC
CASSLFIDGYTF
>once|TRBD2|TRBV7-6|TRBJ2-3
TGTGCCAGCAGCCGCTTGACTAGCGGGGGGTTAGATACGCAGTATTTT
CASSRLTSGGLDTQYF
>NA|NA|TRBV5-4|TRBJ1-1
TGTGCCAGCAGCCAGCCCCAGGGAAGGACTGAAGCTTTCTTT
CASSQPQGRTEAFF
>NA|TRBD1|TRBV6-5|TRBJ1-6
TGTGCCAGCAGGAATCCGACAGGGGGAAGTTCACCCCTCCACTTT
CASRNPTGGSSPLHF
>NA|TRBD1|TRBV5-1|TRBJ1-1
TGCGCCAGCAGCTACGACAGGGTGAACACTGAAGCTTTCTTT
CASSYDRVNTEAFF
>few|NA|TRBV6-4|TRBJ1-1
TGTGCCAGCAGTGACAGGCAGGACACTGAAGCTTTCTTT
CASSDRQDTEAFF
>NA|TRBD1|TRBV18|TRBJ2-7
TGTGCCAGCTCACCATCGGGACAGGGAAGCGAGCAGTACTTC
CASSPSGQGSEQYF
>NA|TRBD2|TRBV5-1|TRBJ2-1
TGCGCCAGCAGCTCCGGGACTAGCGGGGCTAAGAATGAGCAGTTCTTC
CASSSGTSGAKNEQFF
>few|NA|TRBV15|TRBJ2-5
TGTGCCACCGGTAGTGGTAACCGGGAGACCCAGTACTTC
CATGSGNRETQYF
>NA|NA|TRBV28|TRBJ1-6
TGTGCCAGCAGTTTATCGGTGGGGGAGGGTTATTCACCCCTCCACTTT
CASSLSVGEGYSPLHF
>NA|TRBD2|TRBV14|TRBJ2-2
TGTGCCAGCAGCCACCGACTAGCGGGGGGGTCCGGGGAGCTGTTTTTT
CASSHRLAGGSGELFF
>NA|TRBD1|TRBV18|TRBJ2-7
TGTGCCAGCTCACAAAACAGGGGCGAGCAGTACTTC
CASSQNRGEQYF
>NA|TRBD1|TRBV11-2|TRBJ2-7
TGTGCCAGCAGCTCAATACAGACAGGGAGAGGCTACGAGCAGTACTTC
CASSSIQTGRGYEQYF
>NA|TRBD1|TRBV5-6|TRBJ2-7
TGTGCCAGCAGCAAACGACAGGGGGCTAAACTTACTTACGAGCAGTACTTC
CASSKRQGAKLTYEQYF
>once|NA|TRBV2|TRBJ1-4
TGTGCCAGCAGTGCGACTCTGTATAACAAACTGTTTTTT
CASSATLYNKLFF
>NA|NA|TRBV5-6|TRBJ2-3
TGTGCCAGCAGCTTGGCCCAGGGGTGGGGTGGGAATACGCAGTATTTT
CASSLAQGWGGNTQYF
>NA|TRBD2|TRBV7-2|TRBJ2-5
TGTGCCAGCAGCCGGCACCTAGTAAGCGGGGGCACCCCCAGAGAGACCCAGTACTTC
CASSRHLVSGGTPRETQYF
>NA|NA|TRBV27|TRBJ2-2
TGTGCCAGCAGTTCCGCGAACACCGGGGAGCTGTTTTTT
CASSSANTGELFF
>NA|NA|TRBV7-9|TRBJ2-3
TGTGCCAGCAGCTTTGCGGCGAGATTCACAGATACGCAGTATTTT
CASSFAARFTDTQYF
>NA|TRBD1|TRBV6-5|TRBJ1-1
TGTGCCAGCAGCTTCCAAGGACAGGGCGTCGAAGCTTTCTTT
CASSFQGQGVEAFF
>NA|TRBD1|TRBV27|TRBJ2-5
TGTGCCAGCAGGAAGACAGGGATAGGAGAGACCCAGTACTTC
CASRKTGIGETQYF
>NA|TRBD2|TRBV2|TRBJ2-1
TGTGCCAGCAGTGAAGCTGGATTTAGCGGGGGCTACAATGAGCAGTTCTTC
CASSEAGFSGGYNEQFF
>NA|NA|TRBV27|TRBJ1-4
TGTGCCAGCAGTCCCGACATTGAAAAACTGTTTTTT
CASSPDIEKLFF
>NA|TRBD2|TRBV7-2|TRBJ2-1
TGTGCCAGCAAGACAGCCCTAGCGGGGATCGGTGAGCAGTTCTTC
CASKTALAGIGEQFF
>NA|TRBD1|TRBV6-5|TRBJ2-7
TGTGCCAGCAGTTACTCATCGGGACAGGGTGCCTACGAGCAGTACTTC
CASSYSSGQGAYEQYF
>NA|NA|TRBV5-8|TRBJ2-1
TGTGCCAGCAGCCGTTACTCCGCAGGGGCCCTTTACAATGAGCAGTTCTTC
CASSRYSAGALYNEQFF
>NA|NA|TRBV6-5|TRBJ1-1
TGTGCCAGCAGTCGCTCCCCGGACACTGAGGCTTTCTTT
CASSRSPDTEAFF
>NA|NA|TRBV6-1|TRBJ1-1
TGTGCCAGCAGCTCATTCCAGGGAACTGAAGCTTTCTTT
CASSSFQGTEAFF
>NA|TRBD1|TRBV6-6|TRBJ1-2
TGTGCCAGCAGTTACGGCAGGGGGCTTAACTATGGCTACACCTTC
CASSYGRGLNYGYTF
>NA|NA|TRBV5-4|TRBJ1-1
TGTGCCAGCAGCTCTCAGGGGTTAGCTTTCTTT
CASSSQGLAFF
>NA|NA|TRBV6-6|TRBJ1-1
TGTGCCAGCAGTTACGATTTTGGAGTGAACACTGAAGCTTTCTTT
CASSYDFGVNTEAFF
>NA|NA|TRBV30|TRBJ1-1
TGTGCCTACGGGATACAGTTGAGCACTGAAGCTTTCTTT
CAYGIQLSTEAFF
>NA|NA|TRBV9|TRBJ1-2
TGTGCCAGCAGCCCGACAGGAGCTAACTATGGCTACACCTTC
CASSPTGANYGYTF
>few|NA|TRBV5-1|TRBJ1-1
TGCGCCAGCAGCTATGCGGGATCGATGAACACTGAAGCTTTCTTT
CASSYAGSMNTEAFF
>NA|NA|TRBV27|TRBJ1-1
TGTGCCAGCAGTACCACAGGGTCCCGGATGAACACTGAAGCTTTCTTT
CASSTTGSRMNTEAFF
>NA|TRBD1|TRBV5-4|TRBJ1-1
TGTGCCAGCAGCACCGGACAGGGCCGCACTGAAGCTTTCTTT
CASSTGQGRTEAFF
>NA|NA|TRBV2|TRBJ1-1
TGTGCCAACCCGAGGCGTGGGGCCAACACTGAAGCTTTCTTT
CANPRRGANTEAFF
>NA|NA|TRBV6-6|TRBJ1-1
TGTGCCAGCAGACCGCGGTCCCTCAGCGGCACTGAAGCTTTCTTT
CASRPRSLSGTEAFF
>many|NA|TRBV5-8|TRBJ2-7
TGTGCCAGCAGTTTGGGGTTGACCAGGGGCGAGCAGTACTTC
CASSLGLTRGEQYF
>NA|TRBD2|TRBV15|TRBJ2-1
TGTGCCACCAGCAGAGATCGATTAGCGGGAGATGATAATGAGCAGTTCTTC
CATSRDRLAGDDNEQFF
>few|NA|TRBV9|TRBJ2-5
TGTGCCAGCGCAAGGTCGGAGGAGACCCAGTACTTC
CASARSEETQYF
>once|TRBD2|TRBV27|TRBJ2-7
TGTGCCAGCAGTTTATCGATTGCGGGAGTCCCCTACGAGCAGTACTTC
CASSLSIAGVPYEQYF
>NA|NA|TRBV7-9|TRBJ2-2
TGTTCCAGCAGCCGTAATCCGAACACCGGGGAGCTGTTTTTT
CSSSRNPNTGELFF
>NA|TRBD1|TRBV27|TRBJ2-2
TGTGCCAGCAGTCGAACCGGGACAGGGGGCGCGAACACCGGGGAGCTGTTTTTT
CASSRTGTGGANTGELFF
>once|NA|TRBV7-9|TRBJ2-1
TGTGCCAGCAGCCGGGGACAGGGAGTTCGGCTAGCGGGAGAGGAGCAGTTCTTC
CASSRGQGVRLAGEEQFF
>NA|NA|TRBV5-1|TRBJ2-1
TGCGCCAGCAGCTTGCGACGGAGCTCCTACAATGAGCAGTTCTTC
CASSLRRSSYNEQFF
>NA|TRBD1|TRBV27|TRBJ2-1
TGTGCCAGCAGTTTGGGACAGGGGGCCTACAATGAGCAGTTCTTC
CASSLGQGAYNEQFF
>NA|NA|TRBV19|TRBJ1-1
TGTGCCAGTAGTATGAGACAGGCTGAAGCTTTCTTT
CASSMRQAEAFF